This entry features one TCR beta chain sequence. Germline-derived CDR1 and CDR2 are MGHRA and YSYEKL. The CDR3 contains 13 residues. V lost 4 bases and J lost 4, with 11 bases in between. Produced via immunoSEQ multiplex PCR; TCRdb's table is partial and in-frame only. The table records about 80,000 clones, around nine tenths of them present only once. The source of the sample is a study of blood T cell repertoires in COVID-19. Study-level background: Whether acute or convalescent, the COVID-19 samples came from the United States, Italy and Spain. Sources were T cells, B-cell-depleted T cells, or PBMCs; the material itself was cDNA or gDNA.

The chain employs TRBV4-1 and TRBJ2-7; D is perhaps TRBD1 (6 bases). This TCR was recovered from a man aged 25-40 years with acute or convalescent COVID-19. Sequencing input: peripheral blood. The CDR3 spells CASSPRGGYEQYF. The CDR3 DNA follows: TGCGCCAGCAGCCCCAGGGGTGGTTACGAGCAGTACTTC.